Presented here are 4 T cell receptor beta chains from one specimen sequenced in a study of cytomegalovirus exposure and HLA in healthy donors. Generated by immunoSEQ multiplex PCR, the TCRdb table keeps only in-frame clones and is missing some. The table has 150,000 or so clones, about 95% seen once; the top ten hold 1.8%. The sequencing sample was made of PBMCs. These receptors originate from a man younger than 35 in good health and CMV-seropositive.

V and J are TRBV15 and TRBJ2-3; 10 nucleotides match TRBD2. CDR3 length: 17 residues. Germline V lookup: CDR1 LNHNV, CDR2 YYDKDF (reference sequence). The V gene end was trimmed by 3 bases and the J gene end by 2 bases; junction bases not matched to a gene: 8. CDR3 sequence reads: CATSRELGLADTDTQYF. CDR3 sequence (DNA): TGTGCCACCAGCAGGGAGCTTGGACTAGCGGACACAGATACGCAGTATTTT.

This chain uses TRBV10-3 with TRBJ1-5, with D possibly being TRBD1 (5 bases). Looked up from germline, CDR1 is ENHRY and CDR2 is SYGVKD. The CDR3 sequence is 15 residues long. V lost 3 bases, J lost 3 bases, and 12 bases lay in between. The CDR3 DNA is TGTGCCATCAGTGATGTACAGGTCGACAATCAGCCCCAGCATTTT. Translation gives CAISDVQVDNQPQHF.

The CDR3 region has the DNA TGCGCCAGCAGCTTGGATACGGGAGGCCCCTACGAGCAGTACTTC. Protein product: CASSLDTGGPYEQYF. This rearrangement joins TRBV5-1 to TRBJ2-7; 7 nucleotides line up with TRBD2. The V segment lost 0 bases and the J segment 2 bases; nucleotides outside the gene matches: 5. Germline V gene data show CDR1 as SGHRS and CDR2 as YFSETQ. This CDR3 is 15 amino acids long.

This rearrangement joins TRBV19 to TRBJ2-7, with 9 bases that match TRBD1. With 5 bases clipped from V and 3 bases from J, the junction kept 5 bases outside the gene matches. CDR1 and CDR2 (germline): LNHDA, SQIVND (reference sequence). The CDR3 spans 14 residues. DNA of the CDR3: TGTGCCAGTAGTTCTGGGACAGGGAGCTACGAGCAGTACTTC. Encoded protein: CASSSGTGSYEQYF.